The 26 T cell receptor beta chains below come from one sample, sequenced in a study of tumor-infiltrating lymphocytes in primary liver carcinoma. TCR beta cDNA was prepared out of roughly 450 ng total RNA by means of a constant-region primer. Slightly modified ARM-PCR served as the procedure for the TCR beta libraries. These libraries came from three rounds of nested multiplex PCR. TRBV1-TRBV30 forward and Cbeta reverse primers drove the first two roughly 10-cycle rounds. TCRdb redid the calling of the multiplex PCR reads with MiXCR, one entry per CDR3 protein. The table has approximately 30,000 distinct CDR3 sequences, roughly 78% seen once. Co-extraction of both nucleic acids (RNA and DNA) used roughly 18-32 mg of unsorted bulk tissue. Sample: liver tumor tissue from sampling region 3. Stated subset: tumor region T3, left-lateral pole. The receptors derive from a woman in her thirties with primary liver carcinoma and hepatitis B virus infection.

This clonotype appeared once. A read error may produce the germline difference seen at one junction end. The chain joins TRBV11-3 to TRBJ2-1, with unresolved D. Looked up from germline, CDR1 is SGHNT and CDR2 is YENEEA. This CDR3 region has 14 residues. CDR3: CASSFPSVGNERFF. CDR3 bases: TGTGCCAGCAGCTTCCCTTCGGTTGGCAATGAGCGGTTCTTC.

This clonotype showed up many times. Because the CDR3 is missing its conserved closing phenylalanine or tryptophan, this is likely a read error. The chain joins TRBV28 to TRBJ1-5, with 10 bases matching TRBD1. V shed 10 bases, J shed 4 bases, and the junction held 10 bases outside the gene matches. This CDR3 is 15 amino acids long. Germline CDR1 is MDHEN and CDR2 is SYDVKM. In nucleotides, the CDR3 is TGTGCCACCCACCTCCGGACAGGGGGGAATCAGCCCCAGCATCTT. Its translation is CATHLRTGGNQPQHL.

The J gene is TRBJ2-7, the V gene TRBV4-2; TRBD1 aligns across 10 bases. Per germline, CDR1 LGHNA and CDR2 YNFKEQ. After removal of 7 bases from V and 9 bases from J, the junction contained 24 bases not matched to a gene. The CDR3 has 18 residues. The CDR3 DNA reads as TGTGCCAGCATCCAGGGACACCTAGGACAGGGGGGACCGCGCGTGCAGTACTTC. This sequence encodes CASIQGHLGQGGPRVQYF.

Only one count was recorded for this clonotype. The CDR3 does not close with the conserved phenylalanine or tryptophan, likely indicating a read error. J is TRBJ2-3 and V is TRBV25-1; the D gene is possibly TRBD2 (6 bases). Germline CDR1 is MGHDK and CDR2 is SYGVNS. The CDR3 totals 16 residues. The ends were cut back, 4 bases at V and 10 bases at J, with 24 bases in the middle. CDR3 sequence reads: CASSAPERRGGVAQYL. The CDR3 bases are TGTGCCAGCAGTGCCCCGGAACGGAGGGGTGGTGTTGCGCAGTATCTT.

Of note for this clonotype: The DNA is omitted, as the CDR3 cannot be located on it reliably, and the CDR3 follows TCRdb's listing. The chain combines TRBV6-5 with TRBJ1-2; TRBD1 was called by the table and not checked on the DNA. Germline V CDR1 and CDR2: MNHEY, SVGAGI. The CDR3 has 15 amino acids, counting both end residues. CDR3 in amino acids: CDSSYSAPRGYGCTF.

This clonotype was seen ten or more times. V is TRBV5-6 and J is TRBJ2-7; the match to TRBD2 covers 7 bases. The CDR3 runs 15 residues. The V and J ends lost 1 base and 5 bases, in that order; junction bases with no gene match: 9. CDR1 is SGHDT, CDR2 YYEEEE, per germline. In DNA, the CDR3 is TGTGCCAGCAGCTTGTTCTGGCGGGAGAGTGACGAGCAGTACTTC. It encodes CASSLFWRESDEQYF.

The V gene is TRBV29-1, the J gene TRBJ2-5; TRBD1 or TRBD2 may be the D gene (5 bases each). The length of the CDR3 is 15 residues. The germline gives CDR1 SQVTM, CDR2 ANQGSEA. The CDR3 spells CNAETGRGVRGTQYF. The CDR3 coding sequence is TGCAACGCTGAAACCGGAAGGGGAGTGAGGGGGACCCAGTACTTC.

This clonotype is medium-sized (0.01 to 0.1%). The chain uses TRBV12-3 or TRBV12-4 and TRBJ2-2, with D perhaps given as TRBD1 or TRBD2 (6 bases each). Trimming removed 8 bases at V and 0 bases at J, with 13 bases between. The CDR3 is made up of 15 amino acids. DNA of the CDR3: TGTGCCAGCCGGGGGTGGGACACGAACACCGGGGAGCTGTTTTTT. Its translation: CASRGWDTNTGELFF.

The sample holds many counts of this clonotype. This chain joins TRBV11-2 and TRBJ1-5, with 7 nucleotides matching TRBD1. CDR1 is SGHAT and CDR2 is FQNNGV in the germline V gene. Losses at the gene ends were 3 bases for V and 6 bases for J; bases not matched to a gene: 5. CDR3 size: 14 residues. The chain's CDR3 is CASSFTGDGQPQHF. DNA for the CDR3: TGTGCCAGCAGCTTCACAGGGGATGGTCAGCCCCAGCATTTT.

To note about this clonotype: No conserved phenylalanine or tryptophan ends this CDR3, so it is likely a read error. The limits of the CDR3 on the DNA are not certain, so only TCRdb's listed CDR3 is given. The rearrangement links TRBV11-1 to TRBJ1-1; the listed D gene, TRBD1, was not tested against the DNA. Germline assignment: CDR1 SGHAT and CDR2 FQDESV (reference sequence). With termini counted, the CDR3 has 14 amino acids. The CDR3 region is CVSSFGQGYTEAFY.

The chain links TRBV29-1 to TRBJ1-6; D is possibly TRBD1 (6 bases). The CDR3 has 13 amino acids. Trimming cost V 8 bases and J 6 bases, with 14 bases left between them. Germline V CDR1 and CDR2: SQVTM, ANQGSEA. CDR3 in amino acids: CSIAGHLNSPLHF. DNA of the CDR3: TGCAGCATTGCGGGACATCTTAATTCACCCCTCCACTTT.

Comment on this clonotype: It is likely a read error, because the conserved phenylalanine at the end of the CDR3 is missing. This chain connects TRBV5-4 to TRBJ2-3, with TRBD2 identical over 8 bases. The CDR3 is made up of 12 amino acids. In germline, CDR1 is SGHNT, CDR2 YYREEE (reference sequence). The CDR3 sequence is CASKSGGDTQYL. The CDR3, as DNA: TGTGCTAGCAAAAGCGGGGGAGATACGCAGTATTTA.

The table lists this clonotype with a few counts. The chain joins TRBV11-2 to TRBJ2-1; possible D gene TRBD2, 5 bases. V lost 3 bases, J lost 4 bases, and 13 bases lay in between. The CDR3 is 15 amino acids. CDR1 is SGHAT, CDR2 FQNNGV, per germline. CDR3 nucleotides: TGTGCCAGCAGCTTTGAGGGTGGAGATTACAATGAGCAGTTCTTC. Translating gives CASSFEGGDYNEQFF.

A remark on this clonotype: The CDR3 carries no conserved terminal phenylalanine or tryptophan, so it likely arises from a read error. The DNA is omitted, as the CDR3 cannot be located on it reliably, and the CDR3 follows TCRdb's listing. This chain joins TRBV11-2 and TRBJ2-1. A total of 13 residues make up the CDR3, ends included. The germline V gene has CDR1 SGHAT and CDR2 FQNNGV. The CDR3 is CASSFSVTNEQSL.

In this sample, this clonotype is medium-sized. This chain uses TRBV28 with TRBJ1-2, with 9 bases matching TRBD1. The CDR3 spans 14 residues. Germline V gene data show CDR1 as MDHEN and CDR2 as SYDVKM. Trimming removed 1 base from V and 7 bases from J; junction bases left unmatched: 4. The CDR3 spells CASSLSGQGSGYTF. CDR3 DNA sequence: TGTGCCAGCAGTTTATCGGGACAGGGATCTGGCTACACCTTC.

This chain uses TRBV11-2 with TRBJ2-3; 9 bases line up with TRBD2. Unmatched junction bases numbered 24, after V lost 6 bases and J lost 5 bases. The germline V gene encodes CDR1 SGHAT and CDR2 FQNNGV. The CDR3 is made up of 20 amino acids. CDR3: CASSLNLSGLAGEGIDTQYF. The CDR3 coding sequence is TGTGCCAGCAGTTTAAATCTAAGTGGGTTAGCGGGAGAAGGGATAGATACGCAGTATTTT.

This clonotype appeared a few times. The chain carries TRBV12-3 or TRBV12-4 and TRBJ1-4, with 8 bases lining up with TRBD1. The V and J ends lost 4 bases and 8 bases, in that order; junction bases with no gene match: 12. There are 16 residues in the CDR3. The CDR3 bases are TGTGCCAGCAGTTCGGGGAGATACGGGACAGGCGAAAAACTGTTTTTT. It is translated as CASSSGRYGTGEKLFF.

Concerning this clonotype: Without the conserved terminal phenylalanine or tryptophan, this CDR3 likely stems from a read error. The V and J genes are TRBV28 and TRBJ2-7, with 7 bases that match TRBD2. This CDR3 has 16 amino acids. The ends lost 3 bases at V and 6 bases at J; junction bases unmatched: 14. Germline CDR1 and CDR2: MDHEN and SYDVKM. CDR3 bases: TGTGCCAGCAGTTTTTTGGGACTATCGGGAGCTGGCGAGCAGTACTTA. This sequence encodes CASSFLGLSGAGEQYL.

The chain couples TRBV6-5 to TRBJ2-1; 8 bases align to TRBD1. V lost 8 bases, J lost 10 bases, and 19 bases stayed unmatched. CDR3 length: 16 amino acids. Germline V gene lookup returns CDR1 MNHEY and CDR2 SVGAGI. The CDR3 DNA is TGTGCCAGCGGTCAAAACCGGGACAGGATACCCAAAGAGCAGTTCTTC. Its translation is CASGQNRDRIPKEQFF.

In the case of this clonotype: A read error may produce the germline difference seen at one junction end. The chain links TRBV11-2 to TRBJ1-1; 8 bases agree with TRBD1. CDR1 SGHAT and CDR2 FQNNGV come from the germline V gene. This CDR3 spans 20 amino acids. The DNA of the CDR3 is TGTGCCAGCAGCGCTCGGGGCAGGGGGCGCAGGAGGTGGAGTAACATTGAAGCTTTCTTT. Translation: CASSARGRGRRRWSNIEAFF.

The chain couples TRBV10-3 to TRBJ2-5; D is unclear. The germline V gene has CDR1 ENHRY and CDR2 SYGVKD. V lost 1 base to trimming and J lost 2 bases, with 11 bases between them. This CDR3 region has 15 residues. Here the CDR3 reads CAISEWAARQETQYF. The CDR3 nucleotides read TGTGCCATCAGTGAGTGGGCCGCCAGACAAGAGACCCAGTACTTC.

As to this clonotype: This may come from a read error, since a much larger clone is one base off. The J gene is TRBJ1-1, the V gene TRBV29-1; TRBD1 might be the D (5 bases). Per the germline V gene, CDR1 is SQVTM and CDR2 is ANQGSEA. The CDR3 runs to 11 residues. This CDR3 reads CNADSDTEVFF. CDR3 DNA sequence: TGCAACGCTGATTCGGACACTGAAGTTTTCTTT. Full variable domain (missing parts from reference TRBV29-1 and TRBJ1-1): SAVISQKPSRDICQRGTSLTIQCQVDSQVTMMFWYRQQPGQSLTLIATANQGSEATYESGFVIDKFPISRPNLTFSTLTVSNMSPEDSSIYLCNADSDTEVFFGQGTRLTVV.

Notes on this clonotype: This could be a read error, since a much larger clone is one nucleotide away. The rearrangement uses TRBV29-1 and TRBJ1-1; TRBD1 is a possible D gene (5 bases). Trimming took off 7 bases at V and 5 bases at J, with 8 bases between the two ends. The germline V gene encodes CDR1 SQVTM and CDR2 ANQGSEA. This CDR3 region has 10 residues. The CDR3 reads CSDWGTEAFF. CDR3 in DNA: TGCAGCGACTGGGGGACTGAAGCTTTCTTT.

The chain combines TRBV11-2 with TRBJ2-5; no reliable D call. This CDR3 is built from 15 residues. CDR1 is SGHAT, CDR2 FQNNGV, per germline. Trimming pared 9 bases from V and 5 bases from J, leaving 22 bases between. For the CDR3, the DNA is TGTGCCAGTAGCCAGATCAAACTGGAGTGGGAGACCCAGTACTTC. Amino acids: CASSQIKLEWETQYF.

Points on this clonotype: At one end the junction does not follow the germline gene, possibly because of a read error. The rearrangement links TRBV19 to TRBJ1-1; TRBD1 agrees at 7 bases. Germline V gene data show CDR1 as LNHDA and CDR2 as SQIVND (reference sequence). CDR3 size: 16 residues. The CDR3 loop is CANSADSAQGHKEAFF. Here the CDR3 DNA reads TGTGCCAATAGTGCCGATTCTGCACAGGGGCACAAGGAAGCTTTCTTT.

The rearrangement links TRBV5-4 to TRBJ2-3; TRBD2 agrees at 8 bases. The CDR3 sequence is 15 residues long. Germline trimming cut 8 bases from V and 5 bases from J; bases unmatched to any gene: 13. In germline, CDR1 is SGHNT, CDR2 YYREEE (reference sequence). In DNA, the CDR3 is TGTGCCAGTAGCGTAAATCGGGGACTAGGAGATACGCAGTATTTT. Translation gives CASSVNRGLGDTQYF.